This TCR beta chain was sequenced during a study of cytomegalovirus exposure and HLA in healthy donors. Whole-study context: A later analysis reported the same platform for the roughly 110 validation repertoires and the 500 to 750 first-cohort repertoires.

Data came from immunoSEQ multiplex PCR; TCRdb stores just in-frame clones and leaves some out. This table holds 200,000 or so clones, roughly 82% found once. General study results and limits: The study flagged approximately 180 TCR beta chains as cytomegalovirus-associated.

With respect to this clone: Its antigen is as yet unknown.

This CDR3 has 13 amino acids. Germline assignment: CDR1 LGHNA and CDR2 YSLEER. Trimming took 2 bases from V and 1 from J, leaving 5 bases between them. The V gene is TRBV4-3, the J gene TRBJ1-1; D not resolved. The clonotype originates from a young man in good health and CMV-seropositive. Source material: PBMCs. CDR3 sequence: CASSQFKNTEAFF. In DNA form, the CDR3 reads TGCGCCAGCAGCCAATTTAAGAACACTGAAGCTTTCTTT.